This T cell receptor (beta chain) was retrieved from a study of shared clonotypes between healthy human individuals. Whole-study context: Researchers assigned three CD4 naive, three CD4 memory, two CD8 naive and one CD8 memory plate to each donor.

For sorted subsets, approximately 0.2 ug DNA per replicate equaled about 30,000 T cell genomes. Using immunoSEQ multiplex PCR, the repertoire was profiled, and TCRdb retains in-frame clones only, with some absent. The sample lists 2.5 million or so clones; more than 80% were seen once. Germline lookup yields CDR1 MNHEY and CDR2 SVGAGI. Trimming cost V 6 bases and J 4 bases, with 13 bases left between them. This CDR3 has 13 amino acids. Study-level results: Memory subsets generally showed smaller estimated richness than naive subsets did.

Concerning this clone itself: Its antigen is still unknown.

Sequenced material: naive CD4+ T cells sorted from blood. As to subset: CD45RA+ positively selected. This TCR came from a man between 18 and 35 years old in good health. The chain is built from TRBV6-5 and TRBJ2-7; D possibly uses TRBD1 or TRBD2 (5 bases each). CDR3 nucleotide sequence: TGTGCCAGCAGGGGGCCGGGGAATTACGAGCAGTACTTC. Translated: CASRGPGNYEQYF.